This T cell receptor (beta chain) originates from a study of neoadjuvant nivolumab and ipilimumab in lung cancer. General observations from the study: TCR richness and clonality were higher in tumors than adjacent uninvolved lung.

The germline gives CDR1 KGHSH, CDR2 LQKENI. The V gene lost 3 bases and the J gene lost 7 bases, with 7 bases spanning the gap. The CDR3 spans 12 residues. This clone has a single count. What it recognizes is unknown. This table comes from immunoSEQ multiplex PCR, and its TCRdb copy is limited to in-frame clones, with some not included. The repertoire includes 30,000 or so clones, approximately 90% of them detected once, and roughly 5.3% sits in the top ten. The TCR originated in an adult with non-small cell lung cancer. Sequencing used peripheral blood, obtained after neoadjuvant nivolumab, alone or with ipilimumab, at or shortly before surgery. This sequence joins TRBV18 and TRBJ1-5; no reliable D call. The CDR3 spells CASSPPGQPQHF. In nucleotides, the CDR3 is TGTGCCAGCTCACCGCCTGGCCAGCCCCAGCATTTT.